These T cell receptor beta chains were read from a single sample in a study of blood T cell repertoires in COVID-19. Clones were sequenced by immunoSEQ multiplex PCR, and TCRdb holds only the in-frame ones, with some missing. The sample shows some 25,000 clones, around 94% of them seen only once. The sample taken for sequencing was peripheral blood. These receptors all come from a woman in her fifties or sixties with active COVID-19. CDR3s include the opening cysteine and the closing phenylalanine or tryptophan. D genes are given only for firm matches. Clone size, where shown, is once, few, many, or a class for clones that have expanded.

v_gene	j_gene	d_gene	abundance	CDR3aa	CDR3nt
TRBV15	TRBJ1-6	.	.	CATSRVQVSGTYNSPLHF	TGTGCCACCAGCAGAGTTCAGGTTTCAGGAACCTATAATTCACCCCTCCACTTT
TRBV2	TRBJ2-7	TRBD1	.	CASKFDRGYSYEQYF	TGTGCCAGCAAGTTTGACAGGGGTTACTCCTACGAGCAGTACTTC
TRBV7-9	TRBJ1-1	TRBD1	.	CASSWGQLMNTEAFF	TGTGCCAGCAGCTGGGGACAGCTTATGAACACTGAAGCTTTCTTT
TRBV24-1	TRBJ2-1	TRBD2	.	CATSETGLAGPYNEQFF	TGTGCCACCAGTGAGACCGGACTAGCGGGGCCTTACAATGAGCAGTTCTTC
TRBV19	TRBJ2-1	TRBD2	.	CASSTIPGTSLNYNEQFF	TGTGCCAGTAGTACTATCCCCGGGACTAGTTTAAACTACAATGAGCAGTTCTTC
TRBV13	TRBJ1-2	.	.	CASRSQGERDGYTF	TGTGCCAGCAGGTCACAGGGCGAAAGGGATGGCTACACCTTC
TRBV5-1	TRBJ1-3	.	.	CASSGDNRNTIYF	TGCGCCAGCAGCGGCGACAATCGAAACACCATATATTTT
TRBV6-5	TRBJ2-1	.	.	CASSYSGRDNEQFF	TGTGCCAGCAGTTACTCAGGCAGGGACAATGAGCAGTTCTTC
TRBV9	TRBJ2-7	TRBD2	.	CASSPTTQGLGSSSYEQYF	TGTGCCAGCAGCCCTACGACCCAGGGACTAGGCTCAAGCTCCTACGAGCAGTACTTC
TRBV10-1	TRBJ2-7	.	.	CASSEDSRPYEQYF	TGCGCCAGCAGTGAGGACAGTAGACCCTACGAGCAGTACTTC
TRBV6-5	TRBJ2-7	.	once	CASSYQGYEQYF	TGTGCCAGCAGTTACCAGGGCTACGAGCAGTACTTC
TRBV28	TRBJ2-3	.	.	CASTQGGREDTQYF	TGTGCCAGCACCCAGGGGGGTCGAGAAGATACGCAGTATTTT
TRBV6-1	TRBJ2-1	TRBD1	.	CASSGASGGPSYNEQFF	TGTGCCAGCAGTGGGGCTTCAGGGGGCCCTTCCTACAATGAGCAGTTCTTC
TRBV6-1	TRBJ1-5	.	once	CASSEAFQGRGPQHF	TGTGCCAGCAGTGAAGCTTTTCAGGGTAGAGGGCCCCAGCATTTT
TRBV3-1/TRBV3-2	TRBJ1-3	.	.	CASSGPGGIRNTIYF	TGTGCCAGCAGCGGCCCTGGGGGGATCCGAAACACCATATATTTT
TRBV6-5	TRBJ1-1	.	.	CASSYRSPGFTEAFF	TGTGCCAGCAGTTACCGAAGTCCAGGTTTTACTGAAGCTTTCTTT
TRBV6-6	TRBJ2-3	.	.	CASSYSGHSGTDTQYF	TGTGCCAGCAGTTACTCGGGACATTCGGGTACAGATACGCAGTATTTT
TRBV7-8	TRBJ2-7	TRBD1	.	CASSPRQGAYEQYF	TGTGCCAGCAGCCCCCGACAGGGGGCCTACGAGCAGTACTTC
TRBV19	TRBJ1-4	.	.	CASSTGGNVNEKLFF	TGTGCCAGTAGTACGGGAGGGAACGTTAATGAAAAACTGTTTTTT
TRBV5-4	TRBJ1-1	TRBD1	.	CASSGQVGNTEAFF	TGTGCCAGCAGCGGACAGGTTGGCAACACTGAAGCTTTCTTT
TRBV7-2	TRBJ1-3	.	.	CASSLGGVGAGNTIYF	TGTGCCAGCAGCTTAGGAGGCGTGGGGGCGGGAAACACCATATATTTT
TRBV23-1	TRBJ1-1	.	.	CASSQSAENTEAFF	TGCGCCAGCAGTCAATCGGCCGAGAACACTGAAGCTTTCTTT
TRBV28	TRBJ1-1	.	.	CASGYGGPREAFF	TGTGCCAGCGGTTACGGTGGGCCCAGGGAAGCTTTCTTT
TRBV28	TRBJ2-3	TRBD2	.	CASSPTSGNTDTQYF	TGTGCCAGCAGCCCAACTAGCGGGAACACAGATACGCAGTATTTT
TRBV4-1	TRBJ2-7	TRBD1	.	CASSLVRQGDPYEQYF	TGCGCCAGCAGCCTCGTTAGACAGGGGGACCCCTACGAGCAGTACTTC
TRBV11-3	TRBJ2-1	.	.	CASSIDGSTNEQFF	TGTGCCAGCAGCATCGACGGGTCAACGAATGAGCAGTTCTTC
TRBV27	TRBJ2-3	.	once	CASSLVGGLADTQYF	TGTGCCAGCAGTTTAGTGGGGGGGCTGGCAGATACGCAGTATTTT
TRBV18	TRBJ1-2	TRBD1	.	CASSPVGAGGQGYTF	TGTGCCAGCTCACCAGTGGGGGCAGGGGGTCAAGGCTACACCTTC